The text below deals with one TCR beta chain. Its antigen is unidentified. Trimming removed 0 bases at V and 5 bases at J, with 17 bases between. The CDR3 contains 16 residues. The germline V gene encodes CDR1 GTSNPN and CDR2 SVGIG (reference sequence). This sample is drawn from a study of PD-1 blockade in classical Hodgkin lymphoma. Only in-frame clones appear in the TCRdb table, and some are missing; sequencing was by immunoSEQ multiplex PCR. The table lists 30,000 or so clones, approximately 81% of them singletons. General study points: Patients newly diagnosed and complete responders had comparable baseline diversity. Newly diagnosed patients were reported to start with lower TCR diversity than healthy donors. A significant rise in TCR diversity by C4D1 was seen for CD4+ but not CD8+ cells.

The sample's time point: cycle 4 day 1 (C4D1), after less than 7 weeks of nivolumab. All patients relapsed after autologous stem cell transplantation, and brentuximab vedotin exposure varied. Purification of CD4+ T cells from thawed PBMCs was performed via magnetic negative selection. This TCR derives from a human donor with classical Hodgkin lymphoma. The chain joins TRBV30 to TRBJ2-1, with D perhaps TRBD1 (5 bases). Here the sequenced sample was CD4+ T cells from blood, taken before the fourth cycle of nivolumab. CDR3 protein: CAWSVRIMGQNNEQFF. CDR3 sequence (DNA): TGTGCCTGGAGTGTACGAATTATGGGGCAGAACAATGAGCAGTTCTTC.